Listed here are 16 T cell receptor beta chains from one sample, sequenced in a study of cytomegalovirus exposure and HLA in healthy donors. The PCR employed 60 Vbeta primers together with 13 Jbeta primers. Here immunoSEQ multiplex PCR was the method, and the copy in TCRdb shows in-frame clones only, minus some. The sample records some 140,000 clones, 80% being singletons. Sequenced material: PBMCs. Receptor source: a woman aged 40 to 50 in good health and CMV-seropositive.

The V and J genes are TRBV7-9 and TRBJ2-5; D may be TRBD2 (6 bases). The germline gives CDR1 SEHNR, CDR2 FQNEAQ (reference sequence). V was trimmed by 5 bases and J by 2 bases, leaving 18 bases between them. This CDR3 has 16 residues. CDR3 sequence: CASSPRGGAPQETQYF. The CDR3 DNA reads TGTGCCAGCAGCCCGCGGGGAGGTGCCCCACAAGAGACCCAGTACTTC.

This clone was seen a handful of times. This sample also contains other DNA sequences that code for the same CDR3. This rearrangement joins TRBV2 to TRBJ1-4, with D perhaps TRBD1 (6 bases). The CDR3 totals 15 residues. V dropped 4 bases and J dropped 3 bases, with 12 bases sitting between them. Per the germline V gene, CDR1 is SNHLY and CDR2 is FYNNEI. The CDR3 region is CASSAQGAANEKLFF. The CDR3 DNA reads as TGTGCCAGCAGTGCACAGGGTGCGGCTAATGAAAAACTGTTTTTT.

Here the CDR3 reads CASSPDFDRESYEQYF. As DNA, the CDR3 is TGCGCCAGCAGCCCAGACTTTGACAGGGAATCCTACGAGCAGTACTTC. V gene TRBV5-1 combines with J gene TRBJ2-7; TRBD1 aligns across 7 bases. CDR1 is SGHRS and CDR2 is YFSETQ in the germline V gene. Trimming cost V 4 bases and J 1 base; bases outside gene matches: 11. The CDR3 sequence is 16 residues long.

This clone came up a few times. J is TRBJ2-7 and V is TRBV4-2, with TRBD2 as a possible D gene (5 bases). Deletions cut 3 bases from V and 2 bases from J, with 23 bases between. Germline V CDR1 and CDR2: LGHNA, YNFKEQ. The CDR3 extends over 18 amino acids. The CDR3 DNA reads TGTGCCAGCAGCCAGAGCGCTACCGTTGGAGGTTCTACCTACGAGCAGTACTTC. Protein: CASSQSATVGGSTYEQYF.

The chain joins TRBV7-2 to TRBJ2-7, with TRBD1 matching over 7 bases. Germline V lookup: CDR1 SGHTA, CDR2 FQGNSA. CDR3 length equals 15 residues. V was clipped by 2 bases and J by 5 bases; unmatched bases: 9. CDR3 bases: TGTGCCAGCAGCTTACACGGCAGGGGGTCAGACGAGCAGTACTTC. Translating gives CASSLHGRGSDEQYF.

This clone has a handful of counts. The chain is built from TRBV7-6 and TRBJ2-7; TRBD1 might be the D (5 bases). The CDR3 totals 18 residues. In germline, CDR1 is SGHVS, CDR2 FNYEAQ. V shed 5 bases and J shed 2 bases, with 25 bases lying between them. In nucleotides, the CDR3 is TGTGCCAGCAGCCCGCAGGGATTAGGCCAAACGAAGGCCTACGAGCAGTACTTC. Residues: CASSPQGLGQTKAYEQYF.

CDR3 region: CASSGRGGAETQYF. As DNA, the CDR3 is TGTGCCAGCAGCGGCCGAGGGGGGGCTGAGACCCAGTACTTC. The rearrangement uses TRBV9 and TRBJ2-5, with D tentatively TRBD2 (7 bases). The V gene's germline CDR1 is SGDLS and CDR2 YYNGEE. The CDR3 runs 14 residues. V lost 3 bases and J 5 bases, leaving 14 bases between the germline ends.

V usage is TRBV5-4 and J usage is TRBJ2-3; TRBD2 is a possible D gene (6 bases). The V and J ends lost 0 bases and 4 bases respectively, with 12 bases between them. CDR1 and CDR2 (germline): SGHNT, YYREEE (reference sequence). CDR3 length: 15 residues. CDR3 sequence: CASSLESSVSDTQYF. The DNA for the CDR3 is TGTGCCAGCAGCTTGGAGTCTAGCGTGTCAGATACGCAGTATTTT.

The chain joins TRBV6-1 to TRBJ1-5, with D perhaps matching TRBD1 (6 bases). Germline V gene sequence: CDR1 MNHNS, CDR2 SASEGT. CDR3 length equals 15 residues. Trimming removed 10 bases at V and 4 bases at J, with 20 bases between. In DNA, the CDR3 is TGTGCCACATCCCCCGTCAGGGGTTGGAATCAGCCCCAGCATTTT. It codes for CATSPVRGWNQPQHF.

The J gene is TRBJ2-3, the V gene TRBV4-1; D is perhaps TRBD2 (6 bases). V was pared by 1 base and J by 6 bases, with 17 bases between. This CDR3 is built from 16 residues. The germline V gene has CDR1 MGHRA and CDR2 YSYEKL. CDR3 region: CASSQGPGGSGDTQYF. CDR3 bases: TGCGCCAGCAGCCAAGGCCCCGGGGGTAGTGGGGATACGCAGTATTTT.

The rearrangement uses TRBV5-8 and TRBJ2-6, with 8 bases lining up with TRBD2. This CDR3 has 18 amino acids. Germline-derived CDR1 and CDR2 are SGHTS and YDEGEE. With V trimmed by 7 bases and J by 0 bases, 12 bases remained unmatched. CDR3 loop: CASSSGGRPPSGANVLTF. The CDR3 DNA follows: TGTGCCAGCTCCAGCGGGGGAAGGCCCCCCTCTGGGGCCAACGTCCTGACTTTC. Supplemented by reference TRBV5-8 and TRBJ2-6, the full variable domain reads EAGVTQSPTHLIKTRGQQATLRCSPISGHTSVYWYQQALGLGLQFLLWYDEGEERNRGNFPPRFSGRQFPNYSSELNVNALELEDSALYLCASSSGGRPPSGANVLTFGAGSRLTVL.

V and J are TRBV27 and TRBJ2-1, with D possibly matching TRBD1 (6 bases). Between the trimmed V and J ends, which lost 6 bases and 7 bases, there was a span of 13 bases. The CDR3 runs 13 residues. In germline, CDR1 is MNHEY, CDR2 SMNVEV (reference sequence). CDR3: CASSWTERNEQFF. CDR3 bases: TGTGCCAGCAGCTGGACAGAGAGGAATGAGCAGTTCTTC.

V and J are TRBV18 and TRBJ1-4; D possibly corresponds to TRBD1 (6 bases). V gave up 6 bases and J gave up 5 bases, with 10 bases separating them. Germline CDR1 and CDR2: KGHSH and LQKENI. This CDR3 is built from 13 residues. The CDR3 loop is CASSAQGNEKLFF. CDR3 sequence (DNA): TGTGCCAGCTCGGCCCAGGGGAATGAAAAACTGTTTTTT. Variable domain in full (rest from reference TRBV18 and TRBJ1-4): NAGVMQNPRHLVRRRGQEARLRCSPMKGHSHVYWYRQLPEEGLKFMVYLQKENIIDESGMPKERFSAEFPKEGPSILRIQQVVRGDSAAYFCASSAQGNEKLFFGSGTQLSVL.

The rearrangement joins TRBV28 to TRBJ2-7; possible D gene TRBD1, 7 bases. The V and J ends lost 5 bases and 2 bases respectively, with 13 bases between them. Germline CDR1 and CDR2: MDHEN and SYDVKM. CDR3 size: 14 residues. The CDR3 DNA is TGTGCCAGCAGTCTACCCAGGGGGGCCTACGAGCAGTACTTC. Its protein product is CASSLPRGAYEQYF.

V is TRBV10-3 and J is TRBJ2-2, with 8 bases matching TRBD1. V lost 9 bases and J lost 6; bases outside the gene matches: 9. Germline V lookup: CDR1 ENHRY, CDR2 SYGVKD. CDR3 length: 14 residues. CDR3 amino acids: CAIATGVVPGELFF. CDR3 bases: TGTGCCATAGCGACAGGGGTGGTTCCCGGGGAGCTGTTTTTT.

The genes are TRBV28 and TRBJ1-5; D is unresolved. Per the germline V gene, CDR1 is MDHEN and CDR2 is SYDVKM. Trimming cost V 7 bases and J 0 bases, with 19 bases left between them. The CDR3 is made up of 17 amino acids. This CDR3 is CASTLKLQGRSNQPQHF. In DNA form, the CDR3 reads TGTGCCAGCACCCTAAAACTACAAGGCCGTAGCAATCAGCCCCAGCATTTT.